This T cell receptor (beta chain) derives from a study of blood T cell repertoires in COVID-19. Study overall: Sites in the United States, Italy and Spain provided acute and convalescent COVID-19 samples. PBMCs, B-cell-depleted T cells, or T cells provided the cDNA or gDNA that made up the material.

As originally analysed: The authors estimated nucleated cell counts from reference gene primer amplification. Clones were sequenced by immunoSEQ multiplex PCR, and TCRdb holds only the in-frame ones, with some missing. That table gives V, J and clone size, and the DNA gave D and trimming. The sample yields fewer than 250,000 clones, around 90% seen once. This clone was counted a single time. The CDR3 extends over 14 amino acids. Germline V gives CDR1 SNHLY, CDR2 FYNNEI. The J segment lost 3 bases and the V segment lost 6 bases, leaving 2 bases of the junction unmatched. The chain has TRBV2 and TRBJ2-3; 11 positions agree with TRBD2. The sample was PBMCs or T cells enriched from blood (not recorded which). The receptor was isolated from a woman aged 25 to 39 with acute COVID-19. The CDR3 coding sequence is TGTGCCAGCAGAAGACTAGCGGGGACAGATACGCAGTATTTT. This codes for CASRRLAGTDTQYF.